What follows describes a single T cell receptor beta chain. Per the original data handling: Estimated nucleated cell counts came from reference gene primer amplification. Profiling relied on immunoSEQ multiplex PCR, and the TCRdb table lists in-frame clones only, not all of them. That table gives V, J and clone size, and the DNA gave D and trimming. The repertoire includes hundreds of thousands of clones, approximately 87% of them detected once, and under 5% sits in the top ten. This sample was included in a study of blood T cell repertoires in COVID-19. For the study at large: Italy, Spain and the United States were the sources of the convalescent and acute COVID-19 samples. PBMCs, B-cell-depleted T cells, or T cells provided the cDNA or gDNA that made up the material.

Germline-derived CDR1 and CDR2 are ENHRY and SYGVKD. V dropped 3 bases and J dropped 4; count of bases not matched to a gene: 6. The CDR3 consists of 15 residues. This sequence joins TRBV10-3 and TRBJ1-3; TRBD1 agrees at 7 bases. Sample: peripheral blood. The sequence was collected from a woman aged 45 to 65 with active or convalescent COVID-19. CDR3 nucleotides: TGTGCCATCAGTGATTCTACAGGGGTCGGAAACACCATATATTTT. This translates into CAISDSTGVGNTIYF.